These 10 T cell receptor beta chains share one sample of origin, sequenced in a study of T-cell reconstitution after alpha-beta-depleted transplantation in children. Unique molecular identifiers were incorporated when the TCRbeta library was constructed. TCRdb redid the calling of the PCR reads with MiXCR, one entry per CDR3 protein. The table lists under 400,000 distinct CDR3 sequences, 20% to 30% of them singletons. Sequences were derived from PBMCs, mostly from graft donor cells, sampled 180 days after TCRalphabeta/CD19-depleted stem cell transplant. Receptor source: a male patient under 18 who had a stem cell transplant for acute lymphoblastic leukemia, so the T cells may come from the graft donor.

The J gene is TRBJ2-7, the V gene TRBV7-6, with TRBD2 matching 7 bases. Germline trimming cut 4 bases from V and 4 bases from J; bases unmatched to any gene: 7. This CDR3 is 14 amino acids long. CDR1 and CDR2 (germline): SGHVS, FNYEAQ. CDR3 region: CASSSVREGYEQYF. As DNA, the CDR3 is TGTGCCAGCAGCTCAGTGAGGGAGGGTTACGAGCAGTACTTC.

The V gene is TRBV5-4, the J gene TRBJ2-3; D ambiguous. Trimming cost V 0 bases and J 2 bases, with 10 bases left between them. Germline CDR1 SGHNT, CDR2 YYREEE (reference sequence). The CDR3 loop spans 15 amino acids. CDR3 loop: CASSLGLTFTDTQYF. Here the CDR3 DNA reads TGTGCCAGCAGCTTGGGTCTCACGTTCACAGATACGCAGTATTTT.

The rearrangement uses TRBV24-1 and TRBJ2-1; 12 positions match TRBD2. The CDR3 has 14 amino acids. Germline trimming cut 6 bases from V and 5 bases from J; bases unmatched to any gene: 1. CDR1 is KGHDR and CDR2 is SFDVKD in the germline V gene. DNA for the CDR3: TGTGCCACCAGTCTAGCGGGAGGGGACAATGAGCAGTTCTTC. This sequence encodes CATSLAGGDNEQFF.

In this sample, this clonotype turned up a few times. This CDR3 reads CASSKVPGGGNTIYF. Written as DNA, the CDR3 is TGTGCCAGCAGCAAAGTACCGGGGGGAGGAAACACCATATATTTT. V usage is TRBV21-1 and J usage is TRBJ1-3; the table's D call of TRBD1 was not tested on the DNA. TRBV21-1 constitutes a pseudogene. This CDR3 spans 15 amino acids.

The table lists this clonotype with a few counts. The rearrangement uses TRBV5-1 and TRBJ2-2; D is ambiguous. The CDR3 is made up of 15 amino acids. CDR1 and CDR2 from the germline V gene are SGHRS and YFSETQ. Trimming shortened V by 4 bases and J by 0 bases, and 10 bases separated the two germline ends. This CDR3 reads CASSVRISNTGELFF. CDR3 DNA sequence: TGCGCCAGCAGCGTCAGAATATCGAACACCGGGGAGCTGTTTTTT.

This clonotype showed up just a few times. The chain uses TRBV15 and TRBJ1-5, with D possibly being TRBD1 (5 bases). From germline, CDR1 is LNHNV and CDR2 YYDKDF (reference sequence). The CDR3 is 15 residues long. The germline V and J ends were trimmed by 1 base and 4 bases, with 11 bases remaining between them. The CDR3 DNA follows: TGTGCCACCAGCAGAGGAGGCAGGGCGAATCAGCCCCAGCATTTT. It specifies CATSRGGRANQPQHF.

This clonotype was picked up many times. The chain couples TRBV7-3 to TRBJ2-3; D could derive from TRBD1 or TRBD2 (5 bases each). Trimming stripped 4 bases from V and 14 bases from J, with 19 bases between. Germline V gene data show CDR1 as SGHTA and CDR2 as FQGTGA. The CDR3 has 13 amino acids. The DNA for the CDR3 is TGTGCCAGCAGCTCTGATAGGGACGCCTCGCGGTATTTT. It encodes CASSSDRDASRYF.

On this clonotype: The junction departs from germline at one end; a sequencing error may be responsible. The V and J genes are TRBV6-5 and TRBJ2-1, with a possible D match to TRBD1 (5 bases). This CDR3 region has 14 residues. Germline V lookup: CDR1 MNHEY, CDR2 SVGAGI. The CDR3 here is CDSSYRPGNNEQFF. The CDR3, as DNA: TGTGACAGCAGTTACCGTCCAGGGAACAATGAGCAGTTCTTC.

This chain uses TRBV11-3 with TRBJ2-7, with D unresolved. The CDR3 contains 15 residues. V shed 1 base and J shed 2 bases, with 12 bases lying between them. Per germline, CDR1 SGHNT and CDR2 YENEEA. DNA for the CDR3: TGTGCCAGCAGCTTAGTTAGACCGGCGCCCTACGAGCAGTACTTC. Translating gives CASSLVRPAPYEQYF.

The J gene is TRBJ2-5, the V gene TRBV12-5; 9 bases match TRBD2. V shed 0 bases, J shed 5 bases, and the junction held 10 bases outside the gene matches. The CDR3 loop spans 17 amino acids. CDR1 is LGHNT, CDR2 FRNRAP, per germline. In DNA form, the CDR3 reads TGTGCTAGTGGTTTGGTGATAGCGGGAGCGGCTCGGGAGACCCAGTACTTC. Encoded protein: CASGLVIAGAARETQYF.